Below, 11 T cell receptor beta chains from the same sample are listed, as sequenced in a study of blood T cell repertoires in COVID-19. Sequencing used immunoSEQ multiplex PCR; TCRdb keeps in-frame clones, though not all of them. The sample contains approximately 200,000 clones, approximately 82% of which appear only once. The sequenced sample consisted of peripheral blood. The receptors were sampled from a human donor with acute or convalescent COVID-19. The donor label of this sample is uncertain.

V usage is TRBV6-4 and J usage is TRBJ2-7; D perhaps matches TRBD2 (6 bases). Germline CDR1 MRHNA, CDR2 SNTAGT. The CDR3 consists of 13 residues. With 4 bases removed from V and 5 bases from J, the gap between germline ends came to 12 bases. CDR3 nucleotide sequence: TGTGCCAGCAGTGCCGCAGGCGGGGACGAGCAGTACTTC. Amino acids: CASSAAGGDEQYF.

This clone appeared once. The genes are TRBV7-8 and TRBJ2-2; TRBD2 might be the D (6 bases). Trimming cost V 7 bases and J 7 bases, with 10 bases left between them. The CDR3 is made up of 12 amino acids. Germline V lookup: CDR1 SGHVS, CDR2 FQNEAQ. The CDR3 protein is CASKTGGGELFF. The DNA for the CDR3 is TGTGCCAGCAAAACCGGGGGCGGGGAGCTGTTTTTT.

The chain has TRBV6-5 and TRBJ1-2; 8 bases match TRBD1. CDR3 length: 16 residues. After removal of 0 bases from V and 2 bases from J, the junction contained 5 bases not matched to a gene. Germline CDR1 and CDR2: MNHEY and SVGAGI. Written as DNA, the CDR3 is TGTGCCAGCAGTTACTCCTGGACAGGGCACAACTATGGCTACACCTTC. Its protein is CASSYSWTGHNYGYTF.

This clone was observed a few times. As DNA, the CDR3 is TGTGCCATCAGTCGGAGTAGTGAGCAGTTCTTC. Encoded protein: CAISRSSEQFF. The V call is TRBV10-3, the J call TRBJ2-1; D remains unclear. Germline V gives CDR1 ENHRY, CDR2 SYGVKD. Between the trimmed V and J ends, which lost 5 bases and 9 bases, there was a span of 8 bases. The CDR3 contains 11 residues.

The chain couples TRBV18 to TRBJ1-2; TRBD1 aligns across 8 bases. With V trimmed by 3 bases and J by 8 bases, 11 bases remained unmatched. This CDR3 is 15 amino acids long. Germline V gives CDR1 KGHSH, CDR2 LQKENI. In DNA form, the CDR3 reads TGTGCCAGCTCACCGGGACAGGACCTAATTAGGGGCTACACCTTC. It encodes CASSPGQDLIRGYTF.

This chain joins TRBV7-2 and TRBJ1-1; TRBD1 aligns across 8 bases. Germline values: CDR1 SGHTA, CDR2 FQGNSA. After removal of 3 bases from V and 5 bases from J, the junction contained 2 bases not matched to a gene. The CDR3 runs to 13 residues. The CDR3 sequence: CASSFDRGTEAFF. CDR3 bases: TGTGCCAGCAGCTTCGACAGGGGAACTGAAGCTTTCTTT.

This chain uses TRBV7-8 with TRBJ2-5; a weak D match, TRBD1 (5 bases). Germline V lookup: CDR1 SGHVS, CDR2 FQNEAQ. There are 14 residues in the CDR3. Trimming stripped 3 bases from V and 9 bases from J, with 17 bases between. CDR3 sequence reads: CASSFTDSFGAQYF. The CDR3 DNA is TGTGCCAGCAGCTTTACCGACAGCTTTGGGGCCCAGTACTTC.

The rearrangement uses TRBV5-1 and TRBJ1-1; D gene unclear. The V end lost 0 bases, the J end lost 2 bases, and 8 bases lay between the germline ends. The CDR3 extends over 14 amino acids. Per germline, CDR1 SGHRS and CDR2 YFSETQ. The CDR3 coding sequence is TGCGCCAGCAGCTTGGACTGGGCCAACACTGAAGCTTTCTTT. Amino acids: CASSLDWANTEAFF. The full variable domain, in which reference TRBV5-1 and TRBJ1-1 provide the parts outside the CDR3, is KAGVTQTPRYLIKTRGQQVTLSCSPISGHRSVSWYQQTPGQGLQFLFEYFSETQRNKGNFPGRFSGRQFSNSRSEMNVSTLELGDSALYLCASSLDWANTEAFFGQGTRLTVV.

This rearrangement joins TRBV5-6 to TRBJ1-5, with a tentative D call TRBD1 (6 bases). Trimming pared 4 bases from V and 4 bases from J, leaving 12 bases between. Germline values: CDR1 SGHDT, CDR2 YYEEEE. The CDR3 totals 14 residues. The CDR3 here is CASSAWTDNQPQHF. Written as DNA, the CDR3 is TGTGCCAGCAGCGCCTGGACAGATAATCAGCCCCAGCATTTT.

The V gene is TRBV25-1, the J gene TRBJ1-4, with a weak D call TRBD1 (6 bases). CDR1 is MGHDK, CDR2 SYGVNS, per germline. The CDR3 runs 15 residues. Deletions cut 6 bases from V and 4 bases from J, with 15 bases between. The CDR3 sequence: CASSAERGSNEKLFF. The CDR3 nucleotides are TGTGCCAGCAGCGCTGAGAGGGGGAGTAATGAAAAACTGTTTTTT.

The gene calls are TRBV28 and TRBJ2-5, with D possibly being TRBD2 (6 bases). V was pared by 1 base and J by 1 base, with 13 bases between. CDR3 length: 16 residues. CDR1 and CDR2 (germline): MDHEN, SYDVKM. This CDR3 is CASSLYRAGSQETQYF. The CDR3 DNA reads as TGTGCCAGCAGTTTATATCGAGCGGGCTCCCAAGAGACCCAGTACTTC.